This T cell receptor (beta chain) was captured in a study of blood T cell repertoires in COVID-19. As for the study in general: Collection of acute and convalescent COVID-19 samples took place in the United States, Italy and Spain. The cDNA or gDNA used as material had been derived from T cells, B-cell-depleted T cells, or PBMCs.

In the source study's methods: Amplified reference gene primers provided the basis for estimating nucleated cell counts. TCRdb's copy holds only in-frame clones and misses some; the assay was immunoSEQ multiplex PCR. V, J and clone size are taken as reported in that table, and D and trimming were inferred from the DNA itself. Here the sample spans fewer than 250,000 clones, around 91% being singletons. The germline V gene has CDR1 SGHAT and CDR2 FQNNGV. The germline V and J ends were trimmed by 4 bases and 7 bases, with 10 bases remaining between them. The CDR3 runs to 12 residues. Material for sequencing was peripheral blood. The rearrangement joins TRBV11-2 to TRBJ2-5; D ambiguous. The sequence derives from a woman aged 40 to 50 with acute or convalescent COVID-19. DNA for the CDR3: TGTGCCAGCAGCTCCCCGTACGGGACCCAGTACTTC. Residues: CASSSPYGTQYF. Full variable domain (missing parts from reference TRBV11-2 and TRBJ2-5): EAGVAQSPRYKIIEKRQSVAFWCNPISGHATLYWYQQILGQGPKLLIQFQNNGVVDDSQLPKDRFSAERLKGVDSTLKIQPAKLEDSAVYLCASSSPYGTQYFGPGTRLLVL.